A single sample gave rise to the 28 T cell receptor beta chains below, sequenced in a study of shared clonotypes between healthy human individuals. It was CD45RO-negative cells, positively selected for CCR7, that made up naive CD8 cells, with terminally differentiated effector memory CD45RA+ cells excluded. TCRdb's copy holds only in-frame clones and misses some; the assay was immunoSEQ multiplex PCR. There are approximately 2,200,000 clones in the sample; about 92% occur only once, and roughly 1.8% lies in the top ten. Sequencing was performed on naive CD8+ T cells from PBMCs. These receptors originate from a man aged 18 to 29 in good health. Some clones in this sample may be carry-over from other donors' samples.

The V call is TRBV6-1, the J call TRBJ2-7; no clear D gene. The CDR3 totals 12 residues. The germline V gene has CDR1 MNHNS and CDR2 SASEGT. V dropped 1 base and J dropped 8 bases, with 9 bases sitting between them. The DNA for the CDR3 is TGTGCCAGCAGTGAAGTTCAGTACCAGCAGTACTTC. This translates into CASSEVQYQQYF.

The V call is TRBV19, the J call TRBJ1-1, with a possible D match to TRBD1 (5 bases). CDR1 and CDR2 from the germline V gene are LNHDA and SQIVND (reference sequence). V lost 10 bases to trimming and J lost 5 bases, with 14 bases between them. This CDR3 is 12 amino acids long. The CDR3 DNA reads TGTGCCACCGCCTCGGGGGAAACTGAAGCTTTCTTT. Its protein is CATASGETEAFF.

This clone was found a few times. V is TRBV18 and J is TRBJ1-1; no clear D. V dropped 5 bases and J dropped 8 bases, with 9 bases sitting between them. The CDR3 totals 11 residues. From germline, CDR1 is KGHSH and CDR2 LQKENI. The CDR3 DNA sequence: TGTGCCAGCTCATCGGACGGGGAAGCTTTCTTT. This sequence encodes CASSSDGEAFF.

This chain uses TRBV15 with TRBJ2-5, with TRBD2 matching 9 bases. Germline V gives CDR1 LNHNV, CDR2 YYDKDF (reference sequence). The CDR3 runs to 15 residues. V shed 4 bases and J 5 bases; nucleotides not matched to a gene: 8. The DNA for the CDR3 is TGTGCCACCAGCAAGATAGCGGGAGACTGGGAGACCCAGTACTTC. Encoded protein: CATSKIAGDWETQYF.

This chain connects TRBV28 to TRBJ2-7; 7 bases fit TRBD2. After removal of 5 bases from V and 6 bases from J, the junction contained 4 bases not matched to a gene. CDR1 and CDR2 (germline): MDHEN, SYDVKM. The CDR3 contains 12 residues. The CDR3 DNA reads TGTGCCAGCAGTCCGGGAGGCCTCGAGCAGTACTTC. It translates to CASSPGGLEQYF.

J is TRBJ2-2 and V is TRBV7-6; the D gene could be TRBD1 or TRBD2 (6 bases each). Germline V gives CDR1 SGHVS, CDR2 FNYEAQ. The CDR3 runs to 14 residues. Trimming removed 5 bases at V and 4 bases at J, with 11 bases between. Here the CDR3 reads CASSGRGGTGELFF. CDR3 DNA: TGTGCCAGCAGCGGCAGGGGAGGCACCGGGGAGCTGTTTTTT.

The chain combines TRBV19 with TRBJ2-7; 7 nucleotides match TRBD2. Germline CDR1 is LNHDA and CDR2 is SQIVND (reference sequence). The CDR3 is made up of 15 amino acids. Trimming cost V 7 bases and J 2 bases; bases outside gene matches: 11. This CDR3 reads CASKWGVAGAYEQYF. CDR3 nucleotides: TGTGCCAGTAAATGGGGGGTCGCGGGGGCCTACGAGCAGTACTTC.

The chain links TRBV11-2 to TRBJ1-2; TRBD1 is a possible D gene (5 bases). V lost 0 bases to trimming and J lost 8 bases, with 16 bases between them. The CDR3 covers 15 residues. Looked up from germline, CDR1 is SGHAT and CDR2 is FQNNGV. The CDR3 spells CASSLDPRVKGGYTF. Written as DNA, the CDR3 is TGTGCCAGCAGCTTAGATCCCCGGGTAAAGGGGGGCTACACCTTC.

CDR3 amino acids: CASSQDDSYYEQYF. In DNA, the CDR3 is TGCGCCAGCAGCCAGGATGACAGTTACTACGAGCAGTACTTC. The chain is built from TRBV4-1 and TRBJ2-7, with D maybe TRBD1 (5 bases). The length of the CDR3 is 14 residues. CDR1 is MGHRA and CDR2 is YSYEKL in the germline V gene. The germline V and J ends were trimmed by 3 bases and 3 bases, with 12 bases remaining between them.

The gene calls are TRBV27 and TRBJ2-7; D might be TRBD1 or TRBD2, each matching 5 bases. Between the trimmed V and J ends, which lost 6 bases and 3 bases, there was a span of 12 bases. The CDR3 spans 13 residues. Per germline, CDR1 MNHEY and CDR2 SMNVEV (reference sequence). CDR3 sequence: CASSLGPDYEQYF. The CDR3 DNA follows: TGTGCCAGCAGCCTGGGACCGGACTACGAGCAGTACTTC.

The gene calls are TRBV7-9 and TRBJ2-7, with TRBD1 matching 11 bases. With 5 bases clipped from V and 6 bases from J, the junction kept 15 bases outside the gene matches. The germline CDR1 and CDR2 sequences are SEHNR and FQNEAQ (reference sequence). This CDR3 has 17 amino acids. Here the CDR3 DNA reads TGTGCCAGCAGCATAGGAGGGGTAGTGGACAGGGGGCTCGAGCAGTACTTC. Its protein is CASSIGGVVDRGLEQYF.

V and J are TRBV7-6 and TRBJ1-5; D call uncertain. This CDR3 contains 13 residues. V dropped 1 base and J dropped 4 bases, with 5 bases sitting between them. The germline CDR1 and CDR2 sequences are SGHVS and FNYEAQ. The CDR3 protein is CASSLGVNQPQHF. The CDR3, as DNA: TGTGCCAGCAGCTTAGGTGTTAATCAGCCCCAGCATTTT.

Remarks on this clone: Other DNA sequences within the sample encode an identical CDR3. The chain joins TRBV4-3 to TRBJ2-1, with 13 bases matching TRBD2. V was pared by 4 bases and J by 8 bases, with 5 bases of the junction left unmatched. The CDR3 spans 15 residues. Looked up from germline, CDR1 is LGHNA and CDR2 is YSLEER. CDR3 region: CASSPGTSGIDEQFF. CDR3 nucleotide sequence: TGCGCCAGCAGCCCAGGGACTAGCGGGATCGATGAGCAGTTCTTC.

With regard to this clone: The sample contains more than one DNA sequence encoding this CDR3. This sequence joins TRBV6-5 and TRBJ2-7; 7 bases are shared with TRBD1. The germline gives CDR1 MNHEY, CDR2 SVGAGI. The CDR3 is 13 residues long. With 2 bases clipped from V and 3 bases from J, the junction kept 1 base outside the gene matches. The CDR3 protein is CASSYGTVYEQYF. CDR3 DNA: TGTGCCAGCAGTTACGGGACAGTCTACGAGCAGTACTTC.

CDR3: CASSIRGYNYGYTF. The DNA for the CDR3 is TGTGCCAGTAGTATCCGGGGGTATAACTATGGCTACACCTTC. The rearrangement joins TRBV19 to TRBJ1-2; tentative D call: TRBD1 (5 bases). The V and J ends lost 3 bases and 1 base respectively, with 9 bases between them. The CDR3 totals 14 residues. The germline V gene encodes CDR1 LNHDA and CDR2 SQIVND (reference sequence). The complete variable domain, with remaining parts taken from reference TRBV19 and TRBJ1-2, reads DGGITQSPKYLFRKEGQNVTLSCEQNLNHDAMYWYRQDPGQGLRLIYYSQIVNDFQKGDIAEGYSVSREKKESFPLTVTSAQKNPTAFYLCASSIRGYNYGYTFGSGTRLTVV.

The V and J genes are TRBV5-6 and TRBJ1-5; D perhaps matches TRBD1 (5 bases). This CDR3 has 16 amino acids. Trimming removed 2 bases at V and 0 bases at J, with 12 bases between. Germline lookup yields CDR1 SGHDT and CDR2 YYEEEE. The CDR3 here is CASSFQGGNSNQPQHF. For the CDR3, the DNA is TGTGCCAGCAGCTTCCAGGGTGGAAATAGCAATCAGCCCCAGCATTTT.

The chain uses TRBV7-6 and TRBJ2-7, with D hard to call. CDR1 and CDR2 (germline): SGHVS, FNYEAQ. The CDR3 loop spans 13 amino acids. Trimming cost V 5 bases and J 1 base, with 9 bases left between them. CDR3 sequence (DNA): TGTGCCAGCAGCCCCCGGCGTTCCTACGAGCAGTACTTC. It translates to CASSPRRSYEQYF.

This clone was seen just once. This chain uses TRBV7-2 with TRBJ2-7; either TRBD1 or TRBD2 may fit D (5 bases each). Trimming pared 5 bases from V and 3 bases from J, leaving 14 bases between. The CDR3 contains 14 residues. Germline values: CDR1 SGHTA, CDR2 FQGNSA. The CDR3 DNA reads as TGTGCCAGCAGCAACCGGGACCGGTACTACGAGCAGTACTTC. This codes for CASSNRDRYYEQYF.

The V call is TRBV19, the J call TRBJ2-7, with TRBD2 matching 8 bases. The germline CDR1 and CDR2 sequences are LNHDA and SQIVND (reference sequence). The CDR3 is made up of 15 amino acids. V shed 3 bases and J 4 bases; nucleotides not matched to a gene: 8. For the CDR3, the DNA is TGTGCCAGTAGTATCACAGCGGGAGTTGTGTACGAGCAGTACTTC. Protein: CASSITAGVVYEQYF. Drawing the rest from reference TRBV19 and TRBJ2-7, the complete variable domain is DGGITQSPKYLFRKEGQNVTLSCEQNLNHDAMYWYRQDPGQGLRLIYYSQIVNDFQKGDIAEGYSVSREKKESFPLTVTSAQKNPTAFYLCASSITAGVVYEQYFGPGTRLTVT.

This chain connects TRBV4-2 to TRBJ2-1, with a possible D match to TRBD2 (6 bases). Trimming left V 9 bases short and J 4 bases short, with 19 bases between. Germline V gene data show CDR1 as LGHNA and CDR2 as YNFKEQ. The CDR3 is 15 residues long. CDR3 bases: TGTGCCAGTCGAGACCATAGGGCGGGATACAATGAGCAGTTCTTC. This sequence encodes CASRDHRAGYNEQFF.

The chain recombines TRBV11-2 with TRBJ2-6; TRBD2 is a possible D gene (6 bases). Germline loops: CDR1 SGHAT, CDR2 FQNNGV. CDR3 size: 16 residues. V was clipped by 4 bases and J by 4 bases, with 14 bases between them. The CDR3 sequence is CASSWGVLGGANVLTF. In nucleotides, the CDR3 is TGTGCCAGCAGCTGGGGGGTGTTGGGCGGGGCCAACGTCCTGACTTTC.

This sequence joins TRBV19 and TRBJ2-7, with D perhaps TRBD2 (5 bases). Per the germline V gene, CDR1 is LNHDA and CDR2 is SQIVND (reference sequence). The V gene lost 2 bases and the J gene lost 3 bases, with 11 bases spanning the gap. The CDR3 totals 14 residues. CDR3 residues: CASSISGINYEQYF. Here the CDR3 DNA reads TGTGCCAGTAGTATATCGGGGATCAACTACGAGCAGTACTTC.

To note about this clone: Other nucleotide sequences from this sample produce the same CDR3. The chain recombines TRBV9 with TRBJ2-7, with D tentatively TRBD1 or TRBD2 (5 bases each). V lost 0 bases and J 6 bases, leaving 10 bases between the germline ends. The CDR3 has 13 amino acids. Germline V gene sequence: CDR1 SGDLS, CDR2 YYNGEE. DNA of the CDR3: TGTGCCAGCAGCGTAGGTGGGGGTAGCGAGCAGTACTTC. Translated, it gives CASSVGGGSEQYF. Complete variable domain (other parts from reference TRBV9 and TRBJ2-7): DSGVTQTPKHLITATGQRVTLRCSPRSGDLSVYWYQQSLDQGLQFLIQYYNGEERAKGNILERFSAQQFPDLHSELNLSSLELGDSALYFCASSVGGGSEQYFGPGTRLTVT.

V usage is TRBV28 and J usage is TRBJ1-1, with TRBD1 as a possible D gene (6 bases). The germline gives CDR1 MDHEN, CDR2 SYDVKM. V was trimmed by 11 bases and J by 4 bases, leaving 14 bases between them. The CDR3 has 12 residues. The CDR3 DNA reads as TGTGCCGCAGCGGGGGCCATCACTGAAGCTTTCTTT. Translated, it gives CAAAGAITEAFF.

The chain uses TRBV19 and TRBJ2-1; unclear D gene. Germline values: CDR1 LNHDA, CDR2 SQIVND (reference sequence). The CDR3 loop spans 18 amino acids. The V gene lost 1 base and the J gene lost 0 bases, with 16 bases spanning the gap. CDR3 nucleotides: TGTGCCAGTAGTATAGGGGTGGTATTCCCCTTCTCCTACAATGAGCAGTTCTTC. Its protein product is CASSIGVVFPFSYNEQFF.

This CDR3 is CAWSVGARAEAFF. CDR3 DNA: TGTGCCTGGAGTGTTGGGGCCAGGGCTGAAGCTTTCTTT. The chain joins TRBV30 to TRBJ1-1; D possibly corresponds to TRBD1 (5 bases). The germline V gene encodes CDR1 GTSNPN and CDR2 SVGIG (reference sequence). The ends were cut back, 0 bases at V and 6 bases at J, with 11 bases in the middle. The CDR3 extends over 13 amino acids.

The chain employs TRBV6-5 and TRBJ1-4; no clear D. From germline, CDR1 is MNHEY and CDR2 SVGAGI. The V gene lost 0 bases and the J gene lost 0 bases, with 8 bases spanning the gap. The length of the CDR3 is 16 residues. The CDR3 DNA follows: TGTGCCAGCAGTTACTCGATGGCTACAACTAATGAAAAACTGTTTTTT. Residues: CASSYSMATTNEKLFF.

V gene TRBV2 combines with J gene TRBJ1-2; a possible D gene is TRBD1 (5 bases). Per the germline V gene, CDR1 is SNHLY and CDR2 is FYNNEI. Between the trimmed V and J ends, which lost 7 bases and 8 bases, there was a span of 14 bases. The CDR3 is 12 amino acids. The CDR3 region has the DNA TGTGCCAGCATGTTTCAGGGAGGCGGCTACACCTTC. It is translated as CASMFQGGGYTF.